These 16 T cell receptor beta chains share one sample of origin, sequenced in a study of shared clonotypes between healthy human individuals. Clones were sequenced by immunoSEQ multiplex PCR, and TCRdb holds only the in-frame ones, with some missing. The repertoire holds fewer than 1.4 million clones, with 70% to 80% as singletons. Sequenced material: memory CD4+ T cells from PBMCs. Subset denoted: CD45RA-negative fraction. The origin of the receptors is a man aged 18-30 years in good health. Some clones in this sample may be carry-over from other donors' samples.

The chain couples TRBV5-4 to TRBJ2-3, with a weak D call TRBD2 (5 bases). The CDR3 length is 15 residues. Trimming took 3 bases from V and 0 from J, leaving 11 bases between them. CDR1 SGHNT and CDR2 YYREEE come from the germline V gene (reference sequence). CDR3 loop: CASSWYERSTDTQYF. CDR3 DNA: TGTGCCAGCAGCTGGTACGAGCGGAGCACAGATACGCAGTATTTT.

CDR3 DNA: TGTGCCAGCAGTTCGTTAGGAAACACCATATATTTT. This gives the protein CASSSLGNTIYF. The chain joins TRBV6-5 to TRBJ1-3; no clear D. The CDR3 is 12 amino acids. V was clipped by 4 bases and J by 4 bases, with 5 bases between them. Germline CDR1 MNHEY, CDR2 SVGAGI.

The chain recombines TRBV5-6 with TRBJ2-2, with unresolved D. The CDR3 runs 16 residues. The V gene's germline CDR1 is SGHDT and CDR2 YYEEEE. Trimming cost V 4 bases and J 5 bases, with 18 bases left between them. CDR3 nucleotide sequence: TGTGCCAGCAGCCCTCGACACGGCATGGGGACCGGGGAGCTGTTTTTT. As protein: CASSPRHGMGTGELFF.

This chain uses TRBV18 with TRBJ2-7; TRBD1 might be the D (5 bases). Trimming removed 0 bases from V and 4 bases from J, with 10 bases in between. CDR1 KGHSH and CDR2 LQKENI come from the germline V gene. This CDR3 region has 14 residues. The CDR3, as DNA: TGTGCCAGCTCACCACCGGGGCTACTTTACGAGCAGTACTTC. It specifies CASSPPGLLYEQYF.

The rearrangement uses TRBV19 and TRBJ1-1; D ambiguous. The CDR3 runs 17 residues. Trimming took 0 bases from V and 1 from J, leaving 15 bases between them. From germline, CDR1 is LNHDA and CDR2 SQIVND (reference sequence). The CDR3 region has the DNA TGTGCCAGTAGTATAGATCTATTCGAGGGCTCGAACACTGAAGCTTTCTTT. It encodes CASSIDLFEGSNTEAFF.

The CDR3 loop reads CASSSRTGGDYGYTF. CDR3 in DNA: TGTGCCAGTAGTTCCCGGACAGGGGGAGACTATGGCTACACCTTC. This chain joins TRBV19 and TRBJ1-2, with 10 nucleotides matching TRBD1. The J segment lost 3 bases and the V segment lost 5 bases, leaving 6 bases of the junction unmatched. CDR3 size: 15 residues. Per germline, CDR1 LNHDA and CDR2 SQIVND (reference sequence).

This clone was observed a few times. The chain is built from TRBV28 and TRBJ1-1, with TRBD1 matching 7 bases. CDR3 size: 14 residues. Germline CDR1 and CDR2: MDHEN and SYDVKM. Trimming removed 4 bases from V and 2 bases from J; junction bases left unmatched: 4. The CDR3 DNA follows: TGTGCCAGCAGTTCGTGGGACAGAAACACTGAAGCTTTCTTT. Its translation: CASSSWDRNTEAFF.

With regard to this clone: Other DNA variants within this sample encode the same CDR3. The CDR3 nucleotides are TGTGCCAGCAGCTTACTAGCGGGTTACAATGAGCAGTTCTTC. Translation gives CASSLLAGYNEQFF. The V gene is TRBV7-2, the J gene TRBJ2-1; TRBD2 aligns across 8 bases. V was clipped by 2 bases and J by 4 bases; unmatched bases: 1. The germline CDR1 and CDR2 sequences are SGHTA and FQGNSA. The CDR3 totals 14 residues.

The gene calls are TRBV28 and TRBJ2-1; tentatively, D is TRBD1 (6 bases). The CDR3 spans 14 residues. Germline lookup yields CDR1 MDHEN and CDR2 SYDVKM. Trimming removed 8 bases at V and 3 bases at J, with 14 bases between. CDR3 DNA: TGTGCCAGCCTCCGGGACATCGTCTACAATGAGCAGTTCTTC. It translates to CASLRDIVYNEQFF.

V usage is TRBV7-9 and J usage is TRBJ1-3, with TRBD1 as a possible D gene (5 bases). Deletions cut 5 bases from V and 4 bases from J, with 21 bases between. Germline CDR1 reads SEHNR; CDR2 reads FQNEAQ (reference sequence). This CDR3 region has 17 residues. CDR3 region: CASSLVVQWGEGNTIYF. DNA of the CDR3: TGTGCCAGCAGCCTAGTGGTCCAGTGGGGGGAAGGAAACACCATATATTTT.

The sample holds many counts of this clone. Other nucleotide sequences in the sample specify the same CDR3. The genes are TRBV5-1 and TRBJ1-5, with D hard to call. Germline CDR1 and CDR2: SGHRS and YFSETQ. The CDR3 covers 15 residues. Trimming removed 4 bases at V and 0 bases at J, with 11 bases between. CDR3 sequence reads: CASSPGANSNQPQHF. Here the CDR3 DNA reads TGCGCCAGCAGCCCAGGAGCTAATAGCAATCAGCCCCAGCATTTT.

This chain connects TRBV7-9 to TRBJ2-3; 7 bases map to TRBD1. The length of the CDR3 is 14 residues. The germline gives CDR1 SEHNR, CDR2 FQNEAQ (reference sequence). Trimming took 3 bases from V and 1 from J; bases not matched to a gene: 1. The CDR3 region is CASSFGQGTDTQYF. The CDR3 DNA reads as TGTGCCAGCAGCTTTGGACAGGGCACAGATACGCAGTATTTT.

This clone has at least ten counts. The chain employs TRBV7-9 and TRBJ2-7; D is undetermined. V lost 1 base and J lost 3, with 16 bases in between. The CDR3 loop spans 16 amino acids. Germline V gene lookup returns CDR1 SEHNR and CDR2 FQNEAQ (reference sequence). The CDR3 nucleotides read TGTGCCAGCAGCTTAGGTGGCGGCCTCGACCGCTACGAGCAGTACTTC. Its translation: CASSLGGGLDRYEQYF.

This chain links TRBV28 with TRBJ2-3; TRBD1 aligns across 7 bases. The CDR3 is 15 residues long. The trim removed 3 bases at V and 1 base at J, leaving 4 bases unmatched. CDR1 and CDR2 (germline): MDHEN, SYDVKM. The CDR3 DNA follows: TGTGCCAGCAGTTTCGTCGACAGGGGCACAGATACGCAGTATTTT. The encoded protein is CASSFVDRGTDTQYF. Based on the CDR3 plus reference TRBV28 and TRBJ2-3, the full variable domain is DVKVTQSSRYLVKRTGEKVFLECVQDMDHENMFWYRQDPGLGLRLIYFSYDVKMKEKGDIPEGYSVSREKKERFSLILESASTNQTSMYLCASSFVDRGTDTQYFGPGTRLTVL.

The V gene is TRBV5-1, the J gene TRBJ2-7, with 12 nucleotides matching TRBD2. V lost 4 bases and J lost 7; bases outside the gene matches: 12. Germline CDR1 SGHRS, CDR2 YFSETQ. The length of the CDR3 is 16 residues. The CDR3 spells CASSPGLAGYGGEQYF. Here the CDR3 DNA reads TGCGCCAGCAGCCCGGGACTAGCGGGTTATGGGGGAGAGCAGTACTTC. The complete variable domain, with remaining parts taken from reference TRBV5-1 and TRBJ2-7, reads KAGVTQTPRYLIKTRGQQVTLSCSPISGHRSVSWYQQTPGQGLQFLFEYFSETQRNKGNFPGRFSGRQFSNSRSEMNVSTLELGDSALYLCASSPGLAGYGGEQYFGPGTRLTVT.

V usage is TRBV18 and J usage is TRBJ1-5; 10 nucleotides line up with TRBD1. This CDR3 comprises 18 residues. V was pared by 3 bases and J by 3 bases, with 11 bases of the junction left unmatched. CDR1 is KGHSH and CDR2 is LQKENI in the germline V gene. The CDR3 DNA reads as TGTGCCAGCTCACCCCGTCCCGGGACAGGGGTAAACAATCAGCCCCAGCATTTT. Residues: CASSPRPGTGVNNQPQHF.